Listed here are 25 T cell receptor beta chains from one sample, sequenced in a study of yellow fever vaccine responses in identical twins. Using its own MiXCR run on the RT-PCR reads, TCRdb lists one record per CDR3 protein. The sample shows more than 5,500 distinct CDR3 sequences, 85% to 90% of them seen only once. Source: T cells from blood (PBMCs), unsorted or a sorted subset (not recorded which), taken before or after yellow fever vaccination (not recorded which). The receptors come from a woman aged 18-29 years who received the yellow fever vaccine.

The CDR3 region is CSAWTGQETQYF. As DNA, the CDR3 is TGCAGCGCGTGGACAGGGCAAGAGACCCAGTACTTC. V usage is TRBV29-1 and J usage is TRBJ2-5; TRBD1 agrees at 8 bases. This CDR3 region has 12 residues. The V gene end was trimmed by 7 bases and the J gene end by 2 bases; junction bases not matched to a gene: 3. The V gene's germline CDR1 is SQVTM and CDR2 ANQGSEA.

CDR3 in amino acids: CAGGRGHTQYF. DNA of the CDR3: TGTGCCGGCGGGCGGGGTCATACGCAGTATTTT. The V call is TRBV11-3, the J call TRBJ2-3; maybe TRBD2 (6 bases). From germline, CDR1 is SGHNT and CDR2 YENEEA. Trimming cost V 11 bases and J 7 bases, with 13 bases left between them. The CDR3 sequence is 11 residues long.

Only a few counts were recorded for this clonotype. The chain couples TRBV29-1 to TRBJ1-1, with no clear D. The CDR3 totals 11 residues. V was clipped by 4 bases and J by 7 bases, with 10 bases between them. CDR1 is SQVTM, CDR2 ANQGSEA, per germline. CDR3 amino acids: CSVVPSHEAFF. In DNA, the CDR3 is TGCAGCGTTGTGCCCAGTCATGAAGCTTTCTTT. Based on the CDR3 plus reference TRBV29-1 and TRBJ1-1, the full variable domain is SAVISQKPSRDICQRGTSLTIQCQVDSQVTMMFWYRQQPGQSLTLIATANQGSEATYESGFVIDKFPISRPNLTFSTLTVSNMSPEDSSIYLCSVVPSHEAFFGQGTRLTVV.

The J gene is TRBJ2-1, the V gene TRBV11-3, with D tentatively TRBD2 (6 bases). V was shortened by 2 bases and J by 0 bases, with 8 bases between the two germline ends. Germline CDR1 reads SGHNT; CDR2 reads YENEEA. The CDR3 totals 15 residues. The CDR3, as DNA: TGTGCCAGCAGCTTACTCGGGGGCTCCTACAATGAGCAGTTCTTC. Amino acids: CASSLLGGSYNEQFF. The whole variable domain, filled in from reference TRBV11-3 and TRBJ2-1, reads EAGVVQSPRYKIIEKKQPVAFWCNPISGHNTLYWYLQNLGQGPELLIRYENEEAVDDSQLPKDRFSAERLKGVDSTLKIQPAELGDSAVYLCASSLLGGSYNEQFFGPGTRLTVL.

Here the CDR3 reads CASSPDGQDHGEQFF. DNA for the CDR3: TGTGCCAGCAGCCCCGACGGACAGGATCATGGTGAGCAGTTCTTC. V usage is TRBV11-1 and J usage is TRBJ2-1; 7 bases line up with TRBD1. The CDR3 runs to 15 residues. Germline V CDR1 and CDR2: SGHAT, FQDESV (reference sequence). V was pared by 5 bases and J by 9 bases, with 13 bases of the junction left unmatched.

The chain combines TRBV5-1 with TRBJ1-5; TRBD1 might be the D (6 bases). With 0 bases removed from V and 5 bases from J, the gap between germline ends came to 12 bases. The CDR3 is 15 residues long. CDR1 and CDR2 (germline): SGHRS, YFSETQ. This chain's CDR3 is CASSLGTDLDQPQHF. The CDR3 region has the DNA TGCGCCAGCAGCTTGGGGACAGACTTGGATCAGCCCCAGCATTTT.

The V gene is TRBV12-3 or TRBV12-4, the J gene TRBJ2-5; possibly TRBD1 or TRBD2 for D (6 bases each). This CDR3 has 12 residues. V was shortened by 7 bases and J by 9 bases, with 15 bases between the two germline ends. The chain's CDR3 is CASNRLGGAQYF. The CDR3 nucleotides are TGTGCCAGCAACAGGCTCGGGGGCGCCCAGTACTTC.

The chain links TRBV5-1 to TRBJ1-1; D is unresolved. The length of the CDR3 is 15 residues. V was clipped by 0 bases and J by 3 bases, with 12 bases between them. Germline V gene data show CDR1 as SGHRS and CDR2 as YFSETQ. The CDR3 spells CASSLGAVWDTEAFF. The CDR3 DNA reads TGCGCCAGCAGCTTGGGTGCGGTGTGGGACACTGAAGCTTTCTTT.

The DNA for the CDR3 is TGTGCCAGCAGTGAGTCGGCGAGGCTTGAACAGTACTTC. Its protein product is CASSESARLEQYF. The rearrangement links TRBV2 to TRBJ2-7; D gene ambiguous. This CDR3 contains 13 residues. Trimming took off 3 bases at V and 10 bases at J, with 16 bases between the two ends. The V gene's germline CDR1 is SNHLY and CDR2 FYNNEI.

The V call is TRBV11-1, the J call TRBJ2-5, with a possible D match to TRBD1 (7 bases). V lost 8 bases to trimming and J lost 7 bases, with 14 bases between them. The CDR3 contains 12 residues. Germline V lookup: CDR1 SGHAT, CDR2 FQDESV (reference sequence). Here the CDR3 reads CASSAQGGTQYF. CDR3 DNA: TGTGCCAGCTCCGCTCAGGGGGGGACCCAGTACTTC.

This chain connects TRBV11-2 to TRBJ2-7; D perhaps matches TRBD1 (6 bases). This CDR3 has 12 amino acids. Germline V lookup: CDR1 SGHAT, CDR2 FQNNGV. Trimming shortened V by 6 bases and J by 3 bases, and 9 bases separated the two germline ends. CDR3 coding DNA: TGTGCCAGCAGTCAGGGGAACTACGAGCAGTACTTC. Protein sequence: CASSQGNYEQYF.

CDR3 amino acids: CASSGAGDIYEQYF. The CDR3 DNA sequence: TGCGCCAGCTCGGGGGCAGGGGACATCTACGAGCAGTACTTC. This chain uses TRBV10-1 with TRBJ2-7; D possibly uses TRBD1 or TRBD2 (6 bases each). Per germline, CDR1 WNHNN and CDR2 SYGVQD (reference sequence). The CDR3 loop spans 14 amino acids. V shed 8 bases and J shed 3 bases, with 17 bases lying between them.

The V and J genes are TRBV20-1 and TRBJ2-7; the match to TRBD1 covers 8 bases. Trimming took 4 bases from V and 0 from J; bases not matched to a gene: 8. The CDR3 runs to 15 residues. Germline-derived CDR1 and CDR2 are DFQATT and SNEGSKA (reference sequence). In nucleotides, the CDR3 is TGCAGTGCTACCTGGACAGGGAAGAGCTCCTACGAGCAGTACTTC. It translates to CSATWTGKSSYEQYF.

The genes are TRBV11-3 and TRBJ2-1; 12 positions match TRBD2. V shed 5 bases and J 5 bases; nucleotides not matched to a gene: 7. The CDR3 sequence is 16 residues long. Germline V gene lookup returns CDR1 SGHNT and CDR2 YENEEA. CDR3 DNA sequence: TGTGCCAGCAGCCCGACACGACTAGCGGGAGACAATGAGCAGTTCTTC. As protein: CASSPTRLAGDNEQFF.

The chain joins TRBV5-4 to TRBJ2-5; D gene uncertain. Germline loops: CDR1 SGHNT, CDR2 YYREEE (reference sequence). The CDR3 contains 15 residues. Deletions cut 1 base from V and 3 bases from J, with 13 bases between. The DNA of the CDR3 is TGTGCCAGCAGCTTGATTGAGTCCCGGAAAGAGACCCAGTACTTC. It is translated as CASSLIESRKETQYF.

This chain connects TRBV29-1 to TRBJ2-5, with D uncertain. The V and J ends lost 6 bases and 1 base respectively, with 9 bases between them. Germline loops: CDR1 SQVTM, CDR2 ANQGSEA. CDR3 length: 12 residues. In DNA, the CDR3 is TGCAGCGTCGAACAGATCCAAGAGACCCAGTACTTC. Translated: CSVEQIQETQYF.

V is TRBV29-1 and J is TRBJ2-7; D is perhaps TRBD2 (5 bases). Germline V gene sequence: CDR1 SQVTM, CDR2 ANQGSEA. V lost 2 bases, J lost 3 bases, and 11 bases lay in between. The CDR3 covers 13 residues. CDR3 sequence reads: CSVESGRDYEQYF. In nucleotides, the CDR3 is TGCAGCGTTGAATCTGGACGGGACTACGAGCAGTACTTC.

V usage is TRBV10-3 and J usage is TRBJ2-7; D possibly corresponds to TRBD2 (7 bases). V was clipped by 0 bases and J by 0 bases, with 21 bases between them. CDR3 length: 19 amino acids. Germline-derived CDR1 and CDR2 are ENHRY and SYGVKD. As DNA, the CDR3 is TGTGCCATCAGTGAGTCTACAGGGCGGACTAGACCCAGCTCCTACGAGCAGTACTTC. Protein: CAISESTGRTRPSSYEQYF.

The J gene is TRBJ2-2, the V gene TRBV5-4; 8 bases are a match to TRBD1. Germline V gene sequence: CDR1 SGHNT, CDR2 YYREEE (reference sequence). The trim removed 4 bases at V and 3 bases at J, leaving 8 bases unmatched. The CDR3 covers 16 residues. In DNA, the CDR3 is TGTGCCAGCAGCGGCCGGACAGGGTTGGACACCGGGGAGCTGTTTTTT. Its translation is CASSGRTGLDTGELFF.

The genes are TRBV20-1 and TRBJ2-1, with a weak D call TRBD2 (6 bases). This CDR3 comprises 12 residues. V was trimmed by 4 bases and J by 6 bases, leaving 10 bases between them. In germline, CDR1 is DFQATT, CDR2 SNEGSKA (reference sequence). The CDR3 is CSAIHGGNEQFF. The CDR3 region has the DNA TGCAGTGCTATCCACGGGGGCAATGAGCAGTTCTTC.

This chain connects TRBV7-2 to TRBJ2-3, with D perhaps TRBD1 (6 bases). V was shortened by 0 bases and J by 3 bases, with 13 bases between the two germline ends. CDR1 is SGHTA, CDR2 FQGNSA, per germline. This CDR3 spans 16 amino acids. In DNA form, the CDR3 reads TGTGCCAGCAGCTTAGCAACAGGGTCCAGGACAGATACGCAGTATTTT. Protein: CASSLATGSRTDTQYF. The full variable domain, in which reference TRBV7-2 and TRBJ2-3 provide the parts outside the CDR3, is GAGVSQSPSNKVTEKGKDVELRCDPISGHTALYWYRQSLGQGLEFLIYFQGNSAPDKSGLPSDRFSAERTGGSVSTLTIQRTQQEDSAVYLCASSLATGSRTDTQYFGPGTRLTVL.

The chain joins TRBV11-1 to TRBJ2-2; the D gene is possibly TRBD1 (6 bases). The V gene lost 5 bases and the J gene lost 4 bases, with 17 bases spanning the gap. CDR1 is SGHAT, CDR2 FQDESV, per germline (reference sequence). CDR3 length: 16 amino acids. For the CDR3, the DNA is TGTGCCAGCAGCCAATCTCAGGGGATCGGCACCGGGGAGCTGTTTTTT. Translated: CASSQSQGIGTGELFF.

The chain links TRBV18 to TRBJ2-2; D gene ambiguous. Germline V gene sequence: CDR1 KGHSH, CDR2 LQKENI. Between the trimmed V and J ends, which lost 6 bases and 0 bases, there was a span of 14 bases. The CDR3 runs 16 residues. The CDR3, as DNA: TGTGCCAGCTCGCCCCTAGGGCGACCGAACACCGGGGAGCTGTTTTTT. Translation: CASSPLGRPNTGELFF.

The chain employs TRBV5-4 and TRBJ2-1, with D perhaps assigned TRBD1 or TRBD2 (5 bases each). Germline loops: CDR1 SGHNT, CDR2 YYREEE (reference sequence). V lost 3 bases and J lost 0, with 10 bases in between. This CDR3 is built from 15 residues. This CDR3 reads CASSSGTSSYNEQFF. The DNA of the CDR3 is TGTGCCAGCAGCTCCGGGACGAGCTCCTACAATGAGCAGTTCTTC.

The chain joins TRBV6-1 to TRBJ2-1; no clear D gene. Per the germline V gene, CDR1 is MNHNS and CDR2 is SASEGT. CDR3 size: 14 residues. The V gene lost 6 bases and the J gene lost 6 bases, with 15 bases spanning the gap. DNA for the CDR3: TGTGCCAGCAGGAAGCCGGCTAGTCCCAATGAGCAGTTCTTC. Translated, it gives CASRKPASPNEQFF.